The text below deals with one T cell receptor beta chain. The data are from a study of CD8 T cells in Susac syndrome. CD8+ and CD4+ blood T cells underwent TCR beta sequencing. The multiple sclerosis controls were treatment-naive patients affected by stable or active relapsing-remitting disease. An input of about 0.5 to 1 ug of RNA was subjected to reverse transcription using random hexamers. Across 54 Vbeta and 13 Jbeta, immunoSEQ multiplex PCR amplified TCR beta CDR3. From the immunoSEQ multiplex PCR reads, TCRdb called clonotypes with MiXCR, one entry per CDR3 protein. This table holds about 160,000 distinct CDR3 sequences, approximately 94% found once. Germline assignment: CDR1 MNHEY and CDR2 SVGEGT. Trimming cost V 2 bases and J 5 bases; bases outside gene matches: 5. The CDR3 extends over 15 amino acids.

The clonotype comes from a human donor with multiple sclerosis. The sample taken for sequencing was CD4+ T cells from PBMCs. The J gene is TRBJ2-1, the V gene TRBV6-2 or TRBV6-3, with TRBD2 matching over 8 bases. The CDR3 is CASSYPASGHNEQFF. The CDR3 nucleotides read TGTGCCAGCAGTTACCCCGCTAGCGGGCACAATGAGCAGTTCTTC.